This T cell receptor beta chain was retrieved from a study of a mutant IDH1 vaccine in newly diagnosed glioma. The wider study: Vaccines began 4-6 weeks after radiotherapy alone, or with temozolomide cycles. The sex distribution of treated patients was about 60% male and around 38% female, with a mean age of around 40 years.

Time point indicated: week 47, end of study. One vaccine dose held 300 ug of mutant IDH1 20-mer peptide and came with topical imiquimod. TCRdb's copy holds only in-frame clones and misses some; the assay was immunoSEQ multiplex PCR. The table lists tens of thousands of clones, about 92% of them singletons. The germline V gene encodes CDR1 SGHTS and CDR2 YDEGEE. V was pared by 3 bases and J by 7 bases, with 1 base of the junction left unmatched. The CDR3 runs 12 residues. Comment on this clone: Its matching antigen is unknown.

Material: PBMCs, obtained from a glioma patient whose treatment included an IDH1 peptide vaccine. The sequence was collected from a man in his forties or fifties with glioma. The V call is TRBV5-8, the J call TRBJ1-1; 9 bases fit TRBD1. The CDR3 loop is CASSWDRDEAFF. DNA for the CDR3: TGTGCCAGCAGCTGGGACAGGGATGAAGCTTTCTTT.